A selection of T cell receptor beta chains follows, all from one sample in a study of T cells in Graves' hyperthyroidism and ophthalmopathy. TCRdb itself ran the multiplex PCR reads through MiXCR, one entry per CDR3 protein. The sample holds about 480,000 distinct CDR3 sequences; about an eighth are singletons and the top ten take less than 20%. The specimen was blood. Receptor source: a woman under 30 with Graves' hyperthyroidism. Each CDR3 is given with its conserved first and last residue. Fields, in order: clone size, J gene, D gene, V gene, CDR3 protein, CDR3 DNA. D genes are given only for firm matches. Part of the rows lack a size; the others show once, few, many or a class for expanded clones.

many	TRBJ1-1	TRBD1	TRBV6-2/TRBV6-3	CASSLIGTGSAEAFF	TGTGCCAGCAGTCTCATCGGGACAGGGAGCGCTGAAGCTTTCTTT
few	TRBJ1-1	TRBD1	TRBV7-6	CASSPGTALVTEAFF	TGTGCCAGCAGCCCGGGGACAGCGTTGGTAACTGAAGCTTTCTTT
many	TRBJ2-1	.	TRBV30	CAWSLSHNEQFF	TGTGCCTGGAGCCTCTCACACAATGAGCAGTTCTTC
.	TRBJ2-3	.	TRBV10-1	CASSESRALTDTQYF	TGCGCCAGCAGTGAGAGCAGGGCCCTGACAGATACGCAGTATTTT
once	TRBJ2-7	TRBD2	TRBV12-3/TRBV12-4	CASSRTSGRRWRYEQYF	TGTGCCAGCAGTCGGACTAGCGGGAGGAGATGGCGCTACGAGCAGTACTTC
many	TRBJ1-1	.	TRBV6-1	CASLRGINTEAFF	TGTGCCAGCCTAAGGGGGATCAACACTGAAGCTTTCTTT
many	TRBJ1-1	TRBD1	TRBV11-1	CASRTGVAEAFF	TGTGCCAGCCGGACAGGCGTCGCTGAAGCTTTCTTT
few	TRBJ2-3	.	TRBV4-1	CASSQDIGTPGTQYF	TGCGCCAGCAGCCAAGATATCGGAACTCCGGGTACGCAGTATTTT
.	TRBJ2-1	TRBD1	TRBV5-5	CASSLGGAGGIRLDNEQFF	TGTGCCAGCAGCTTGGGAGGGGCAGGGGGCATCAGGCTAGACAATGAGCAGTTCTTC
many	TRBJ2-4	TRBD2	TRBV3-1	CASSQVGAGGPKNIQYF	TGTGCCAGCAGCCAAGTAGGAGCGGGAGGCCCTAAAAACATTCAGTACTTC
few	TRBJ2-1	.	TRBV12-3/TRBV12-4	CASSWAFDGPQFF	TGTGCCAGCAGTTGGGCCTTCGACGGCCCTCAGTTCTTC
many	TRBJ1-2	.	TRBV2	CASSEAPGRGGGYTF	TGTGCCAGCAGTGAAGCGCCGGGCAGGGGAGGCGGCTACACCTTC
many	TRBJ2-7	TRBD1	TRBV18	CASSPPDRGFYEQYF	TGTGCCAGCTCACCACCCGACAGGGGCTTCTACGAGCAGTACTTC
many	TRBJ1-1	.	TRBV9	CASSVVRGNEEAFF	TGTGCCAGCAGCGTAGTTAGGGGCAATGAGGAAGCTTTCTTT
many	TRBJ2-5	TRBD1	TRBV29-1	CSVETTGVGQETQYF	TGCAGCGTCGAAACCACAGGGGTCGGTCAAGAGACCCAGTACTTC
many	TRBJ1-1	.	TRBV12-3/TRBV12-4	CASSLALGGGTEAFF	TGTGCCAGCAGTTTAGCGCTTGGGGGTGGCACTGAAGCTTTCTTT
many	TRBJ1-1	.	TRBV12-3/TRBV12-4	CASTHVEFFTEAFF	TGTGCCAGCACCCACGTGGAGTTTTTCACTGAAGCTTTCTTT
many	TRBJ1-2	.	TRBV7-2	CASSQPTGIYGYTF	TGTGCCAGCAGCCAACCCACAGGGATCTATGGCTACACCTTC
many	TRBJ2-2	TRBD2	TRBV5-1	CASSLYSGTPLKGELFF	TGCGCCAGCAGCTTGTATAGCGGGACCCCGTTAAAGGGGGAGCTGTTTTTT
once	TRBJ2-1	TRBD2	TRBV6-6	CASSYSSGSRGGEQFF	TGTGCCAGCAGTTACTCGAGCGGGAGTAGGGGGGGTGAGCAGTTCTTC
.	TRBJ1-1	.	TRBV4-1	CASASAGRWNTEAFF	TGCGCCAGCGCGTCGGCAGGTCGATGGAACACTGAAGCTTTCTTT
.	TRBJ1-2	TRBD1	TRBV27	CASSRDREYGYTF	TGTGCCAGCAGCCGGGACAGGGAATATGGCTACACCTTC
many	TRBJ2-1	.	TRBV12-3/TRBV12-4	CASSLVDREVGEQFF	TGTGCCAGCAGTTTAGTTGACAGGGAGGTGGGTGAGCAGTTCTTC
many	TRBJ1-2	.	TRBV10-3	CAITSGAYGYTF	TGTGCCATAACTTCGGGGGCCTATGGCTACACCTTC
many	TRBJ1-5	.	TRBV3-1	CASSPGTFNQPQHF	TGTGCCAGCAGCCCCGGGACCTTCAATCAGCCCCAGCATTTT
.	TRBJ2-3	.	TRBV6-1	CASSEGVATGTFYTQYF	TGTGCCAGCAGTGAAGGGGTAGCCACGGGGACTTTCTATACGCAGTATTTT
few	TRBJ1-1	.	TRBV7-3	CASSIGPPSNTEAFF	TGTGCCAGCAGCATCGGACCTCCCTCGAACACTGAAGCTTTCTTT
.	TRBJ1-5	TRBD1	TRBV19	CASTRTGSNQPQHF	TGTGCCAGTACCCGGACAGGGTCAAATCAGCCCCAGCATTTT
many	TRBJ1-6	.	TRBV30	CAWSVRGGDSPLHF	TGTGCCTGGAGTGTACGTGGAGGGGATTCACCCCTCCACTTT
.	TRBJ1-3	.	TRBV11-3	CASSKISGGISGNTIYF	TGTGCCAGCAGCAAGATAAGTGGAGGGATATCTGGAAACACCATATATTTT
many	TRBJ2-1	TRBD2	TRBV3-1	CASSQRSGIDNEQFF	TGTGCCAGCAGCCAACGTAGCGGGATCGACAATGAGCAGTTCTTC
.	TRBJ1-2	.	TRBV29-1	CSVPQQGGPYGYTF	TGCAGCGTTCCCCAACAGGGAGGCCCATATGGCTACACCTTC
many	TRBJ2-1	TRBD2	TRBV10-3	CAISESTSGTYNEQFF	TGTGCCATCAGTGAGTCGACTAGCGGGACATACAATGAGCAGTTCTTC
many	TRBJ1-1	.	TRBV2	CASSETAKGTEAFF	TGTGCCAGCAGTGAAACAGCGAAGGGCACTGAAGCTTTCTTT
many	TRBJ2-3	.	TRBV10-3	CAISESVADTQYF	TGTGCCATCAGTGAGTCGGTGGCAGATACGCAGTATTTT
.	TRBJ1-2	.	TRBV7-2	CASSSAPLGDSYGYTF	TGTGCCAGCAGCTCCGCGCCGTTAGGGGATTCTTATGGCTACACCTTC